What follows are 15 T cell receptor beta chains derived from one specimen sequenced in a study of blood T cell repertoires in COVID-19. Sequencing used immunoSEQ multiplex PCR; TCRdb keeps in-frame clones, though not all of them. This sample has fewer than 130,000 clones, with 85% found just once. What was sequenced was peripheral blood. The receptors shown here come from a human donor in a cohort sampled during active COVID-19.

The chain combines TRBV6-5 with TRBJ2-5; 8 bases fit TRBD2. The germline gives CDR1 MNHEY, CDR2 SVGAGI. The CDR3 is 15 amino acids. V shed 6 bases and J 4 bases; nucleotides not matched to a gene: 10. CDR3: CASSHGGAGGETQYF. CDR3 DNA: TGTGCCAGCAGCCACGGGGGGGCCGGTGGAGAGACCCAGTACTTC.

The chain uses TRBV19 and TRBJ2-1, with 8 bases that match TRBD1. This CDR3 has 15 residues. Germline CDR1 LNHDA, CDR2 SQIVND (reference sequence). V shed 5 bases and J 4 bases; nucleotides not matched to a gene: 7. The DNA for the CDR3 is TGTGCCAGTAGTCCAACGGGACAGGTATACAATGAGCAGTTCTTC. This codes for CASSPTGQVYNEQFF. Complete variable domain (other parts from reference TRBV19 and TRBJ2-1): DGGITQSPKYLFRKEGQNVTLSCEQNLNHDAMYWYRQDPGQGLRLIYYSQIVNDFQKGDIAEGYSVSREKKESFPLTVTSAQKNPTAFYLCASSPTGQVYNEQFFGPGTRLTVL.

This chain links TRBV6-1 with TRBJ2-3; 11 bases are a match to TRBD2. The trim removed 3 bases at V and 0 bases at J, leaving 8 bases unmatched. This CDR3 is 18 amino acids long. In germline, CDR1 is MNHNS, CDR2 SASEGT. The CDR3 here is CASSEGLAGGLSTDTQYF. CDR3 nucleotide sequence: TGTGCCAGCAGTGAGGGGCTAGCGGGGGGACTAAGCACAGATACGCAGTATTTT.

The chain has TRBV5-1 and TRBJ2-1, with D possibly being TRBD2 (5 bases). Germline CDR1 and CDR2: SGHRS and YFSETQ. This CDR3 has 15 residues. Trimming left V 0 bases short and J 0 bases short, with 7 bases between. CDR3 loop: CASSLEGSSYNEQFF. CDR3 DNA: TGCGCCAGCAGCTTGGAAGGGAGCTCCTACAATGAGCAGTTCTTC.

The rearrangement links TRBV7-9 to TRBJ2-7; 11 positions match TRBD1. The junction had 10 bases not matched to a gene; V was cut back by 6 bases and J by 3 bases. The CDR3 consists of 16 residues. Germline V lookup: CDR1 SEHNR, CDR2 FQNEAQ (reference sequence). This chain's CDR3 is CASSYTGQGADYEQYF. CDR3 bases: TGTGCCAGCAGTTACACCGGACAGGGGGCCGACTACGAGCAGTACTTC.

V usage is TRBV29-1 and J usage is TRBJ1-1; 7 positions match TRBD1. This CDR3 has 11 amino acids. V shed 6 bases and J 10 bases; nucleotides not matched to a gene: 8. Germline V gives CDR1 SQVTM, CDR2 ANQGSEA. The CDR3, as DNA: TGCAGCGTATCGGGACAGCTCGGAGCTTTCTTT. This sequence encodes CSVSGQLGAFF.

The CDR3 nucleotides read TGTGCCAGCAGTTCGTCCCAGGTAACCACAGATACGCAGTATTTT. Protein product: CASSSSQVTTDTQYF. The chain is built from TRBV28 and TRBJ2-3, with D uncertain. Germline V gene sequence: CDR1 MDHEN, CDR2 SYDVKM. V lost 4 bases to trimming and J lost 2 bases, with 13 bases between them. CDR3 size: 15 residues.

In its sample, this clone was seen once. This sequence joins TRBV6-6 and TRBJ1-3; 9 bases are a match to TRBD1. Germline loops: CDR1 MNHNY, CDR2 SVGAGI (reference sequence). The junction had 5 bases not matched to a gene; V was cut back by 7 bases and J by 4 bases. The CDR3 covers 14 residues. This chain's CDR3 is CASTQGASGNTIYF. Written as DNA, the CDR3 is TGTGCCAGCACACAGGGGGCGTCGGGAAACACCATATATTTT.

This clone was recorded only once. V is TRBV20-1 and J is TRBJ2-5; no reliable D call. Germline assignment: CDR1 DFQATT and CDR2 SNEGSKA (reference sequence). V lost 3 bases to trimming and J lost 5 bases, with 16 bases between them. CDR3 size: 14 residues. CDR3: CSASGNSPRETQYF. As DNA, the CDR3 is TGCAGTGCTAGTGGGAATTCGCCGAGGGAGACCCAGTACTTC.

The V gene is TRBV2, the J gene TRBJ1-2, with D possibly matching TRBD1 (6 bases). This CDR3 is built from 15 residues. Germline V CDR1 and CDR2: SNHLY, FYNNEI. V was shortened by 5 bases and J by 0 bases, with 13 bases between the two germline ends. Written as DNA, the CDR3 is TGTGCCAGCAGTTATACCGGACAGCCTAACTATGGCTACACCTTC. Translation gives CASSYTGQPNYGYTF.

The J gene is TRBJ2-1, the V gene TRBV7-2; 8 positions match TRBD2. Germline V CDR1 and CDR2: SGHTA, FQGNSA. This CDR3 comprises 19 residues. The J segment lost 0 bases and the V segment lost 1 base, leaving 11 bases of the junction unmatched. In DNA, the CDR3 is TGTGCCAGCAGCTTAGGACCAAGCCCCCGGGAGGGCTCCTACAATGAGCAGTTCTTC. Protein product: CASSLGPSPREGSYNEQFF.

The chain carries TRBV6-2 or TRBV6-3 and TRBJ1-5; TRBD1 aligns across 8 bases. This CDR3 has 16 amino acids. V was pared by 6 bases and J by 2 bases, with 9 bases of the junction left unmatched. Germline assignment: CDR1 MNHEY and CDR2 SVGEGT. CDR3 loop: CASSHEDRAGNQPQHF. For the CDR3, the DNA is TGTGCCAGCAGCCACGAGGACAGGGCAGGCAATCAGCCCCAGCATTTT.

V usage is TRBV5-1 and J usage is TRBJ2-5; 8 bases line up with TRBD2. Germline CDR1 reads SGHRS; CDR2 reads YFSETQ. This CDR3 has 15 amino acids. The V segment lost 0 bases and the J segment 4 bases; nucleotides outside the gene matches: 5. DNA of the CDR3: TGCGCCAGCAGCTTGGTGCGGGGGGCTGGAGAGACCCAGTACTTC. Amino acids: CASSLVRGAGETQYF.

This chain joins TRBV18 and TRBJ2-1, with D possibly matching TRBD2 (5 bases). Germline V gives CDR1 KGHSH, CDR2 LQKENI. Deletions cut 4 bases from V and 2 bases from J, with 6 bases between. This CDR3 contains 13 residues. The CDR3 nucleotides read TGTGCCAGCTCACAACTAGCCTACAATGAGCAGTTCTTC. It specifies CASSQLAYNEQFF.

V usage is TRBV28 and J usage is TRBJ2-7; 10 nucleotides line up with TRBD2. Trimming took 5 bases from V and 3 from J; bases not matched to a gene: 7. Germline lookup yields CDR1 MDHEN and CDR2 SYDVKM. The CDR3 runs to 15 residues. In DNA, the CDR3 is TGTGCCAGCAGTCTGGGGCCTAGCGGGAGCTACGAGCAGTACTTC. As protein: CASSLGPSGSYEQYF.